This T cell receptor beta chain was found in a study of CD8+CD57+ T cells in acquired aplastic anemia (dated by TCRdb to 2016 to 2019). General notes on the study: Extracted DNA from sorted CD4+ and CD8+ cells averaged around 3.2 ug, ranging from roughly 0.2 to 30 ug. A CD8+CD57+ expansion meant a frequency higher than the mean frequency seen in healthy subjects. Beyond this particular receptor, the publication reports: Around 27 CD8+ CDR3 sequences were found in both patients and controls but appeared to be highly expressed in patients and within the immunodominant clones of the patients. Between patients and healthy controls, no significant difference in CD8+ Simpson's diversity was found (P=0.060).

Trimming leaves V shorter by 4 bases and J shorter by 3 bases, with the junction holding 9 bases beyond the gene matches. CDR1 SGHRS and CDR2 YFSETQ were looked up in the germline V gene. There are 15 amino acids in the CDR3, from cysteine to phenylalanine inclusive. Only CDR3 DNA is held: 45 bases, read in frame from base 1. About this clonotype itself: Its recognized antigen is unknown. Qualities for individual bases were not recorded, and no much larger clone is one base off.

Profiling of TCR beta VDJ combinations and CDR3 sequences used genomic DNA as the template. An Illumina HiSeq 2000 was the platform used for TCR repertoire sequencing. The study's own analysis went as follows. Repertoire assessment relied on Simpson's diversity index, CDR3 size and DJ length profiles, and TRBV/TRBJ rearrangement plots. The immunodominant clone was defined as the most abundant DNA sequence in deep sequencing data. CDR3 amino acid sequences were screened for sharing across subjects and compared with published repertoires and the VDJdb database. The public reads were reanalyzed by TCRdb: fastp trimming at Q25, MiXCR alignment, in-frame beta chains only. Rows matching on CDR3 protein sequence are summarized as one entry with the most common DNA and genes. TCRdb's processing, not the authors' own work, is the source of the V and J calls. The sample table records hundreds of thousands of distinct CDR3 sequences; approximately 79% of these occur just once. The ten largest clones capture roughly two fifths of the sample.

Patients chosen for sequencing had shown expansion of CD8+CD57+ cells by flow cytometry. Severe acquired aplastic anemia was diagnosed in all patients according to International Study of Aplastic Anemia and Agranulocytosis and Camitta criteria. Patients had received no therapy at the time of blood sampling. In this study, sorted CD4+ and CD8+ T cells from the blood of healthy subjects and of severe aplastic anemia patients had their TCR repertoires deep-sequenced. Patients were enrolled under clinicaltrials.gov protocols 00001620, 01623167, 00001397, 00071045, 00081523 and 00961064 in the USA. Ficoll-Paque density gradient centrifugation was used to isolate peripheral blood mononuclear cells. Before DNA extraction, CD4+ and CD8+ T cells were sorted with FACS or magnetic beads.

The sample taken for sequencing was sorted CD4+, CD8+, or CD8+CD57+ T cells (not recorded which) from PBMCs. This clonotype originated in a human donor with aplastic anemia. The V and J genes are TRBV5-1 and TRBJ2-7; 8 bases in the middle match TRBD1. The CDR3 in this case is CASSVAGGYDYEQYF. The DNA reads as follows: TGCGCCAGCAGCGTCGCAGGGGGCTACGACTACGAGCAGTACTTC.